The 32 T cell receptor beta chains given below trace back to one sample, sequenced in a study of neurological immune-mediated disorders. TCRdb redid the calling of the 5' RACE reads with MiXCR, one entry per CDR3 protein. The profile shows about 80,000 distinct CDR3 sequences, 3.5% to 5.5% of them singletons. The time point denotes: longitudinal time-point 3. The sequenced sample consisted of PBMCs. These receptor sequences come from a woman between 55 and 75 years old with multiple sclerosis.

This clonotype came up many times. The chain is built from TRBV5-1 and TRBJ1-1; D is unclear. The ends were cut back, 2 bases at V and 1 base at J, with 9 bases in the middle. CDR1 SGHRS and CDR2 YFSETQ come from the germline V gene. CDR3 length: 14 residues. The CDR3, as DNA: TGCGCCAGCAGCTTTAATACAGCGAACACTGAAGCTTTCTTT. Protein product: CASSFNTANTEAFF.

In the case of this clonotype: It is likely a read error, because the conserved phenylalanine at the end of the CDR3 is missing. The gene calls are TRBV9 and TRBJ2-1; the match to TRBD2 covers 11 bases. Germline CDR1 SGDLS, CDR2 YYNGEE. This CDR3 comprises 15 residues. The J segment lost 6 bases and the V segment lost 3 bases, leaving 5 bases of the junction unmatched. The CDR3 DNA is TGTGCCAGCAGCGGTTGGACTAGCGGGCTCAATGAGCAGTTCCTC. This encodes CASSGWTSGLNEQFL.

This clonotype was recorded many times. The chain employs TRBV20-1 and TRBJ2-3, with 7 bases identical to TRBD2. Germline CDR1 and CDR2: DFQATT and SNEGSKA (reference sequence). CDR3 length: 14 residues. The chain's CDR3 is CPMGGVFSTDTQYF. In DNA, the CDR3 is TGCCCCATGGGGGGGGTCTTTAGCACAGATACGCAGTATTTT.

The CDR3 nucleotides read TGTGCCAGCAGCTCGCGCCCGGACAGGGGGCAAACCGGGGAGCTGTTTTTT. It codes for CASSSRPDRGQTGELFF. The J gene is TRBJ2-2, the V gene TRBV5-4, with 11 bases identical to TRBD1. V lost 3 bases, J lost 5 bases, and 9 bases stayed unmatched. The length of the CDR3 is 17 residues. In germline, CDR1 is SGHNT, CDR2 YYREEE (reference sequence).

This clonotype was seen many times. J is TRBJ1-4 and V is TRBV20-1, with TRBD1 matching 8 bases. The CDR3 contains 13 residues. CDR1 and CDR2 from the germline V gene are DFQATT and SNEGSKA (reference sequence). The CDR3 sequence is CALSGGADEKLFF. The CDR3 DNA follows: TGCGCATTATCAGGGGGCGCGGATGAAAAACTGTTTTTT.

The chain carries TRBV7-2 and TRBJ2-3; no definite D call. The germline CDR1 and CDR2 sequences are SGHTA and FQGNSA. V was pared by 1 base and J by 9 bases, with 11 bases between. The CDR3 is 13 amino acids. CDR3 in amino acids: CASSLGSVETQYF. The CDR3, as DNA: TGTGCCAGCAGCTTAGGTTCTGTAGAAACGCAGTATTTT.

This clonotype has a count of ten or more. The DNA for the CDR3 is TGTGCCAGCAGTCTGACAGGGCTGGGAACCGGGGAGCTGTTTTTT. This codes for CASSLTGLGTGELFF. This rearrangement joins TRBV2 to TRBJ2-2, with 7 bases fitting TRBD1. Germline V lookup: CDR1 SNHLY, CDR2 FYNNEI. The CDR3 spans 15 residues. The V gene end was trimmed by 5 bases and the J gene end by 5 bases; junction bases not matched to a gene: 8.

This clonotype was detected ten times or more. The chain joins TRBV6-6 to TRBJ2-1; D is uncertain. Germline-derived CDR1 and CDR2 are MNHNY and SVGAGI (reference sequence). The CDR3 contains 14 residues. V was cut by 1 base and J by 7 bases, with 11 bases left in between. This CDR3 is CASSYFPESNEQFF. The CDR3 region has the DNA TGTGCCAGCAGTTACTTCCCCGAATCAAATGAGCAGTTCTTC.

This clonotype was observed at least ten times. This sequence joins TRBV4-1 and TRBJ2-1, with D possibly matching TRBD2 (6 bases). The CDR3 has 17 residues. Deletions cut 0 bases from V and 6 bases from J, with 18 bases between. Germline V gene sequence: CDR1 MGHRA, CDR2 YSYEKL. The CDR3 sequence: CASSQEGTGLLSNEQFF. The CDR3 DNA is TGCGCCAGCAGCCAAGAAGGGACGGGACTCCTCTCCAATGAGCAGTTCTTC.

This clonotype was counted at least ten times. This sequence joins TRBV6-2 or TRBV6-3 and TRBJ2-7, with 7 bases lining up with TRBD1. Per the germline V gene, CDR1 is MNHEY and CDR2 is SVGEGT. The V and J ends lost 6 bases and 4 bases, in that order; junction bases with no gene match: 12. CDR3 length: 15 residues. Here the CDR3 reads CASRETGSSSYEQYF. The CDR3 DNA is TGTGCCAGCAGGGAGACAGGGTCCAGCAGTTACGAGCAGTACTTC.

This clonotype was observed at least ten times. This chain uses TRBV20-1 with TRBJ2-1; D not resolved. This CDR3 comprises 10 residues. Germline V gene lookup returns CDR1 DFQATT and CDR2 SNEGSKA (reference sequence). V lost 6 bases to trimming and J lost 4 bases, with 4 bases between them. DNA for the CDR3: TGCAGTGCGTTTTACAATGAGCAGTTCTTC. This codes for CSAFYNEQFF.

This clonotype has a handful of counts. The rearrangement uses TRBV18 and TRBJ2-5; D is unresolved. CDR3 length equals 12 residues. Germline CDR1 and CDR2: KGHSH and LQKENI. V was pared by 2 bases and J by 3 bases, with 4 bases between. CDR3 residues: CASSPIKETQYF. DNA of the CDR3: TGTGCCAGCTCACCAATCAAAGAGACCCAGTACTTC.

This chain links TRBV10-3 with TRBJ2-3, with TRBD2 matching over 8 bases. Germline V gene data show CDR1 as ENHRY and CDR2 as SYGVKD. This CDR3 region has 17 residues. J lost 0 bases, V lost 0 bases, and 5 bases had no gene match. For the CDR3, the DNA is TGTGCCATCAGTGAGTCGAATAGCGGGGAGAGCACAGATACGCAGTATTTT. Translating gives CAISESNSGESTDTQYF.

This clonotype was recorded at least ten times. V is TRBV11-1 and J is TRBJ1-1; TRBD1 might be the D (5 bases). The CDR3 is made up of 14 amino acids. Per the germline V gene, CDR1 is SGHAT and CDR2 is FQDESV (reference sequence). V lost 5 bases and J 1 base, leaving 11 bases between the germline ends. The DNA of the CDR3 is TGTGCCAGCAGCGCGGGACGGTGGAACACTGAAGCTTTCTTT. Amino acids: CASSAGRWNTEAFF.

This clonotype was counted many times. The J gene is TRBJ2-3, the V gene TRBV28; possible D gene TRBD2, 7 bases. The germline V and J ends were trimmed by 2 bases and 1 base, with 10 bases remaining between them. The CDR3 is made up of 15 amino acids. The V gene's germline CDR1 is MDHEN and CDR2 SYDVKM. Written as DNA, the CDR3 is TGTGCCAGCAGTTTAAGGGGGGGGCGCACAGATACGCAGTATTTT. Its protein product is CASSLRGGRTDTQYF.

The table lists this clonotype with many counts. The chain couples TRBV6-5 to TRBJ2-2, with D possibly being TRBD1 or TRBD2 (6 bases each). Looked up from germline, CDR1 is MNHEY and CDR2 is SVGAGI. The CDR3 covers 15 residues. V was clipped by 7 bases and J by 2 bases, with 14 bases between them. CDR3 bases: TGTGCCAGCATTCTTGGGGGGCCAAACACCGGGGAGCTGTTTTTT. As protein: CASILGGPNTGELFF.

Ten or more counts support this clonotype. The rearrangement uses TRBV5-1 and TRBJ1-2; the D gene is possibly TRBD1 (5 bases). The V gene lost 2 bases and the J gene lost 6 bases, with 11 bases spanning the gap. Germline V gene sequence: CDR1 SGHRS, CDR2 YFSETQ. The CDR3 covers 13 residues. CDR3 sequence: CASSFQETDGYTF. DNA for the CDR3: TGCGCCAGCAGCTTCCAAGAGACAGATGGCTACACCTTC.

This clonotype was picked up many times. The V and J genes are TRBV11-2 and TRBJ2-3; D unclear. The V gene's germline CDR1 is SGHAT and CDR2 FQNNGV. V was trimmed by 2 bases and J by 6 bases, leaving 6 bases between them. This CDR3 region has 12 residues. CDR3 amino acids: CASSLMVDTQYF. CDR3 in DNA: TGTGCCAGCAGCTTAATGGTTGATACGCAGTATTTT. Full variable domain (outside the CDR3, taken from reference TRBV11-2 and TRBJ2-3): EAGVAQSPRYKIIEKRQSVAFWCNPISGHATLYWYQQILGQGPKLLIQFQNNGVVDDSQLPKDRFSAERLKGVDSTLKIQPAKLEDSAVYLCASSLMVDTQYFGPGTRLTVL.

The chain combines TRBV5-1 with TRBJ2-1; 8 nucleotides align to TRBD1. Trimming removed 4 bases from V and 4 bases from J; junction bases left unmatched: 7. CDR3 length equals 15 residues. Germline loops: CDR1 SGHRS, CDR2 YFSETQ. CDR3 sequence: CASSTSGTGYNEQFF. CDR3 nucleotides: TGCGCCAGCAGCACCTCCGGGACAGGTTACAATGAGCAGTTCTTC.

This clonotype was counted many times. The chain recombines TRBV7-9 with TRBJ2-1; TRBD1 matches 9 bases. V dropped 5 bases and J dropped 7; count of bases not matched to a gene: 12. In germline, CDR1 is SEHNR, CDR2 FQNEAQ (reference sequence). CDR3 length: 16 residues. CDR3 in amino acids: CASSPTGTGFGNEQFF. CDR3 DNA: TGTGCCAGCAGCCCTACCGGGACAGGGTTTGGTAATGAGCAGTTCTTC.

Many counts were recorded for this clonotype. The rearrangement links TRBV7-2 to TRBJ2-5; 8 nucleotides line up with TRBD1. Per germline, CDR1 SGHTA and CDR2 FQGNSA. The CDR3 totals 14 residues. Germline trimming cut 5 bases from V and 5 bases from J; bases unmatched to any gene: 7. CDR3 loop: CASSPQGATETQYF. Written as DNA, the CDR3 is TGTGCCAGCAGCCCGCAGGGGGCGACGGAGACCCAGTACTTC.

The chain links TRBV10-3 to TRBJ1-1; 10 bases fit TRBD1. Germline CDR1 reads ENHRY; CDR2 reads SYGVKD. This CDR3 comprises 16 residues. Trimming took 4 bases from V and 1 from J; bases not matched to a gene: 6. The CDR3 coding sequence is TGTGCCATCAGTGCTACGACAGGGGGCCGGAACACTGAAGCTTTCTTT. This sequence encodes CAISATTGGRNTEAFF.

This clonotype was detected ten times or more. The rearrangement uses TRBV20-1 and TRBJ2-1; D is undetermined. CDR3 length: 16 amino acids. Trimming took off 3 bases at V and 8 bases at J, with 23 bases between the two ends. The V gene's germline CDR1 is DFQATT and CDR2 SNEGSKA (reference sequence). The CDR3 loop reads CSASSYGIGKVDEQFF. CDR3 coding DNA: TGCAGTGCTAGTAGTTACGGCATAGGGAAAGTCGATGAGCAGTTCTTC.

This clonotype has ten or more counts. V is TRBV6-5 and J is TRBJ1-5; D unresolved. The V gene's germline CDR1 is MNHEY and CDR2 SVGAGI. The CDR3 consists of 16 residues. V dropped 6 bases and J dropped 2 bases, with 17 bases sitting between them. This CDR3 is CASSRQEPLGNQPQHF. DNA for the CDR3: TGTGCCAGCAGCCGCCAGGAGCCCTTGGGCAATCAGCCCCAGCATTTT.

This clonotype was seen many times. The chain uses TRBV20-1 and TRBJ2-5; 8 nucleotides match TRBD2. Germline assignment: CDR1 DFQATT and CDR2 SNEGSKA (reference sequence). The CDR3 has 15 amino acids. The junction had 12 bases not matched to a gene; V was cut back by 3 bases and J by 6 bases. Written as DNA, the CDR3 is TGCAGTGCTAGGCGCCGGGAGGGGCCGAGAAAGACCCAGTACTTC. It encodes CSARRREGPRKTQYF.

This clonotype showed up many times. The V call is TRBV2, the J call TRBJ2-5, with a tentative D call TRBD1 (6 bases). Trimming pared 2 bases from V and 7 bases from J, leaving 14 bases between. In germline, CDR1 is SNHLY, CDR2 FYNNEI. The CDR3 is 14 residues long. The CDR3 nucleotides read TGTGCCAGCAGTGAACTGGGGGCCGAGACGACCCAGTACTTC. It encodes CASSELGAETTQYF. Variable domain in full (rest from reference TRBV2 and TRBJ2-5): EPEVTQTPSHQVTQMGQEVILRCVPISNHLYFYWYRQILGQKVEFLVSFYNNEISEKSEIFDDQFSVERPDGSNFTLKIRSTKLEDSAMYFCASSELGAETTQYFGPGTRLLVL.

There are many counts of this clonotype. The V and J genes are TRBV28 and TRBJ1-4; TRBD1 might be the D (6 bases). Trimming pared 6 bases from V and 4 bases from J, leaving 18 bases between. Germline loops: CDR1 MDHEN, CDR2 SYDVKM. This CDR3 has 16 amino acids. The CDR3 spells CASSPRGGGLNEKLFF. For the CDR3, the DNA is TGTGCCAGCAGCCCCCGCGGGGGGGGCCTTAATGAAAAACTGTTTTTT.

V usage is TRBV19 and J usage is TRBJ1-5, with D possibly matching TRBD1 (6 bases). The length of the CDR3 is 14 residues. The germline V gene encodes CDR1 LNHDA and CDR2 SQIVND (reference sequence). Trimming took 5 bases from V and 3 from J, leaving 11 bases between them. As DNA, the CDR3 is TGTGCCAGTAGTCCGGGACAACACAATCAGCCCCAGCATTTT. Its protein product is CASSPGQHNQPQHF.

This clonotype came up a few times. This could be a read error, since a much larger clone is one nucleotide away. This chain uses TRBV2 with TRBJ1-5; D call uncertain. This CDR3 is built from 13 residues. Trimming took 7 bases from V and 4 from J, leaving 11 bases between them. Germline CDR1 reads SNHLY; CDR2 reads FYNNEI. CDR3 region: CASNAGRNQPQHF. The CDR3 region has the DNA TGTGCCAGCAATGCGGGTAGGAATCAGCCCCAGCATTTT.

This clonotype was observed many times. As DNA, the CDR3 is TGTGCCAGCAGTTACGATCCACAGGGAGGCAGCACTGAAGCTTTCTTT. This translates into CASSYDPQGGSTEAFF. The gene calls are TRBV6-2 or TRBV6-3 and TRBJ1-1, with D possibly being TRBD1 (6 bases). Trimming shortened V by 2 bases and J by 4 bases, and 17 bases separated the two germline ends. The CDR3 sequence is 16 residues long. The germline V gene encodes CDR1 MNHEY and CDR2 SVGEGT.

This rearrangement joins TRBV6-4 to TRBJ1-1, with unresolved D. Germline V CDR1 and CDR2: MRHNA, SNTAGT. Deletions cut 3 bases from V and 1 base from J, with 6 bases between. The CDR3 runs to 13 residues. The CDR3 DNA follows: TGTGCCAGCAGTGAACGGACGAACACTGAAGCTTTCTTT. It translates to CASSERTNTEAFF.

In this sample, this clonotype turned up many times. The chain is built from TRBV5-1 and TRBJ1-1; 8 bases agree with TRBD1. The V and J ends lost 4 bases and 2 bases, in that order; junction bases with no gene match: 4. Germline CDR1 and CDR2: SGHRS and YFSETQ. The CDR3 length is 14 residues. The CDR3 is CASSMTGDNTEAFF. The CDR3 DNA is TGCGCCAGCAGCATGACAGGGGATAACACTGAAGCTTTCTTT.